The next 14 T cell receptor beta chains were all read from a single sample in a study of radiation and T cells in renal cell carcinoma. Time point of the sample: baseline pretreatment blood. Treatment here: 15 Gy SBRT to primary tumor, nephrectomy 4 weeks later. The protocol was immunoSEQ multiplex PCR, while the TCRdb copy is restricted to in-frame clones and leaves out a portion. Seen here are 100,000 to 150,000 clones, approximately 80% observed once, and the top ten hold around 2.8%. The specimen was blood, collected from a patient whose treatment included radiotherapy and nephrectomy. These TCRs come from a woman aged 60-70 years with renal cell carcinoma.

This chain joins TRBV7-2 and TRBJ1-1, with D maybe TRBD1 (6 bases). V was clipped by 3 bases and J by 8 bases, with 16 bases between them. Germline V gene sequence: CDR1 SGHTA, CDR2 FQGNSA. CDR3 length equals 14 residues. The CDR3 loop is CASSLTDSGLEAFF. The CDR3 DNA is TGTGCCAGCAGCTTGACGGACAGCGGCCTCGAAGCTTTCTTT.

The chain uses TRBV25-1 and TRBJ2-7; TRBD2 is a possible D gene (5 bases). V dropped 4 bases and J dropped 2 bases, with 9 bases sitting between them. The CDR3 loop spans 13 amino acids. Germline V gives CDR1 MGHDK, CDR2 SYGVNS. This CDR3 is CASSGAGTYEQYF. The CDR3 DNA follows: TGTGCCAGCAGTGGGGCGGGTACCTACGAGCAGTACTTC.

The table lists this clone with a count of one. The chain has TRBV7-9 and TRBJ1-4; 7 bases line up with TRBD1. The germline V gene encodes CDR1 SEHNR and CDR2 FQNEAQ (reference sequence). The CDR3 extends over 13 amino acids. The ends lost 7 bases at V and 6 bases at J; junction bases unmatched: 5. CDR3 protein: CASIRTGDEKLFF. The CDR3 nucleotides are TGTGCCAGCATTAGGACAGGCGATGAAAAACTGTTTTTT.

The chain is built from TRBV6-5 and TRBJ1-5; no definite D call. Trimming left V 5 bases short and J 2 bases short, with 10 bases between. CDR1 and CDR2 (germline): MNHEY, SVGAGI. The CDR3 spans 14 residues. The CDR3 region has the DNA TGTGCCAGCAGTCTACTAGAAGGCAATCAGCCCCAGCATTTT. It translates to CASSLLEGNQPQHF.

The rearrangement joins TRBV5-4 to TRBJ1-3; weak D call: TRBD1 (6 bases). This CDR3 has 14 amino acids. With 2 bases removed from V and 1 base from J, the gap between germline ends came to 7 bases. Germline V gene lookup returns CDR1 SGHNT and CDR2 YYREEE (reference sequence). The CDR3 loop is CASSFGQSGNTIYF. CDR3 DNA: TGTGCCAGCAGCTTCGGACAGTCTGGAAACACCATATATTTT.

The chain is built from TRBV6-5 and TRBJ2-7; TRBD2 matches at 11 bases. V dropped 4 bases and J dropped 7; count of bases not matched to a gene: 9. The CDR3 sequence is 15 residues long. Germline CDR1 and CDR2: MNHEY and SVGAGI. The CDR3 region has the DNA TGTGCCAGCAGTTCCTTAGCGGGGGGGCCTCGAGAGCAGTACTTC. It translates to CASSSLAGGPREQYF.

The chain couples TRBV6-5 to TRBJ1-3; D possibly corresponds to TRBD1 (5 bases). CDR3 length: 14 residues. Germline V lookup: CDR1 MNHEY, CDR2 SVGAGI. Deletions cut 6 bases from V and 0 bases from J, with 9 bases between. The CDR3 spells CASRGQVSGNTIYF. The CDR3 bases are TGTGCCAGCAGAGGACAAGTCTCTGGAAACACCATATATTTT.

This sequence joins TRBV7-9 and TRBJ2-1; a possible D gene is TRBD2 (6 bases). V dropped 5 bases and J dropped 5 bases, with 19 bases sitting between them. This CDR3 is 16 amino acids long. CDR1 SEHNR and CDR2 FQNEAQ come from the germline V gene (reference sequence). CDR3 DNA sequence: TGTGCCAGCAGCCCCCGCACCGGGACTGACGACAATGAGCAGTTCTTC. Protein sequence: CASSPRTGTDDNEQFF. The variable domain in full, with the rest retrieved from reference TRBV7-9 and TRBJ2-1, is DTGVSQNPRHKITKRGQNVTFRCDPISEHNRLYWYRQTLGQGPEFLTYFQNEAQLEKSRLLSDRFSAERPKGSFSTLEIQRTEQGDSAMYLCASSPRTGTDDNEQFFGPGTRLTVL.

This clone was seen a single time. The chain links TRBV6-6 to TRBJ1-5; no firm D call. Germline CDR1 and CDR2: MNHNY and SVGAGI (reference sequence). The CDR3 totals 13 residues. The ends were cut back, 6 bases at V and 0 bases at J, with 6 bases in the middle. The CDR3 sequence is CASRGNSNQPQHF. The CDR3 DNA reads TGTGCCAGCAGAGGGAATAGCAATCAGCCCCAGCATTTT.

This clone occurred a few times. This chain connects TRBV4-1 to TRBJ2-1; the match to TRBD2 covers 11 bases. The CDR3 totals 15 residues. In germline, CDR1 is MGHRA, CDR2 YSYEKL. J was trimmed by 5 bases and V by 2 bases; bases with no gene match: 2. CDR3 DNA sequence: TGCGCCAGCAGCCAACTAGCGGGGGGTAACAATGAGCAGTTCTTC. This translates into CASSQLAGGNNEQFF.

This clone was seen once. The V gene is TRBV28, the J gene TRBJ1-2, with D uncertain. This CDR3 comprises 14 residues. Trimming removed 1 base from V and 8 bases from J, with 14 bases in between. In germline, CDR1 is MDHEN, CDR2 SYDVKM. CDR3 amino acids: CASSLLAVYRGYTF. CDR3 DNA sequence: TGTGCCAGCAGTTTATTGGCAGTCTATCGGGGCTACACCTTC.

The rearrangement links TRBV7-2 to TRBJ2-7; 9 bases align to TRBD2. Germline-derived CDR1 and CDR2 are SGHTA and FQGNSA. Trimming at V came to 5 bases and at J to 2 bases, leaving 7 bases not matched to a gene. CDR3 size: 15 residues. In nucleotides, the CDR3 is TGTGCCAGCAGCACAGGACTAGCGTATACCTACGAGCAGTACTTC. It yields the protein CASSTGLAYTYEQYF.

This chain uses TRBV5-1 with TRBJ1-1; TRBD1 matches 8 bases. Germline loops: CDR1 SGHRS, CDR2 YFSETQ. The CDR3 extends over 16 amino acids. J was trimmed by 0 bases and V by 4 bases; bases with no gene match: 8. CDR3 DNA sequence: TGCGCCAGCAGCCAGGACAGGGTCGAAATGAACACTGAAGCTTTCTTT. Its protein product is CASSQDRVEMNTEAFF.

The chain carries TRBV5-4 and TRBJ1-1; TRBD1 might be the D (6 bases). The length of the CDR3 is 16 residues. Trimming left V 4 bases short and J 2 bases short, with 18 bases between. Looked up from germline, CDR1 is SGHNT and CDR2 is YYREEE (reference sequence). CDR3: CASSHELNRANTEAFF. The CDR3, as DNA: TGTGCCAGCAGCCACGAGCTCAACAGGGCCAACACTGAAGCTTTCTTT.